This T cell receptor (beta chain) was retrieved from a study of blood T cell repertoires in COVID-19. At the level of the study: Samples came from the United States, Italy and Spain, spanning acute and convalescent COVID-19.

Trimming cost V 10 bases and J 2 bases, with 15 bases left between them. The germline V gene has CDR1 MNHEY and CDR2 SMNVEV (reference sequence). The CDR3 loop spans 14 amino acids. In the authors' workflow: From reference gene primer amplification, estimates of nucleated cell counts were derived. Clones were sequenced by immunoSEQ multiplex PCR, and TCRdb holds only the in-frame ones, with some missing. V, J and clone size are those of that table, while D and trimming were read from the DNA. The table shows approximately 53,000 clones, with approximately 88% occurring only once. The chain carries TRBV27 and TRBJ2-1; maybe TRBD1 (6 bases). Input material: peripheral blood. The TCR originated in a human donor in a cohort sampled during active COVID-19. DNA for the CDR3: TGTGCCACCAAAATGGCAGGGGCCTACAATGAGCAGTTCTTC. Residues: CATKMAGAYNEQFF.